A selection of T cell receptor beta chains follows, all from one sample in a study of blood T cell repertoires in COVID-19. Here immunoSEQ multiplex PCR was the method, and the copy in TCRdb shows in-frame clones only, minus some. The table lists 120,000 to 150,000 clones, around 84% of them singletons, with 35% to 45% in the top ten. The sequencing input was peripheral blood. Receptors originate from a human donor in a cohort sampled during active COVID-19. Both conserved end residues are part of each CDR3. A D gene is named only where the DNA matches it firmly. Clone size is shown for a subset of rows, as once, few, many or a class of expanded clone.

D: TRBD1; size: .; V: TRBV9; J: TRBJ2-1; DNA: TGTGCCAGCAGCGTACACCGGGACAGGGGCTACAATGAGCAGTTCTTC; CDR3: CASSVHRDRGYNEQFF
D: TRBD1; size: .; V: TRBV7-9; J: TRBJ2-7; DNA: TGTGCCAGCAGCTGGAGAGGGGGCCACGAGCAGTACTTC; CDR3: CASSWRGGHEQYF
D: .; size: .; V: TRBV11-2; J: TRBJ2-3; DNA: TGTGCCAGCAGCTCGGACACCCCTAGCACAGATACGCAGTATTTT; CDR3: CASSSDTPSTDTQYF
D: .; size: few; V: TRBV18; J: TRBJ1-2; DNA: TGTGCCAGCTCACCCGCCGAGAGCTCTAACTATGGCTACACCTTC; CDR3: CASSPAESSNYGYTF
D: TRBD1; size: .; V: TRBV12-5; J: TRBJ2-1; DNA: TGTGCTAGTGGTTTGGCCACAGGGGGCAATGAGCAGTTCTTC; CDR3: CASGLATGGNEQFF
D: .; size: .; V: TRBV7-2; J: TRBJ2-5; DNA: TGTGCCAGCAGCTTGGGGCAGGGGCGTGTGACCCAGTACTTC; CDR3: CASSLGQGRVTQYF
D: .; size: .; V: TRBV7-2; J: TRBJ1-4; DNA: TGTGCCAGCAGCTTAGGCGCTAGAAATGAAAAACTGTTTTTT; CDR3: CASSLGARNEKLFF
D: TRBD1; size: .; V: TRBV30; J: TRBJ1-5; DNA: TGTGCCTGGAGTTCACAGGGGGCCAAGGGCCGCCGGCCCCAGCATTTT; CDR3: CAWSSQGAKGRRPQHF
D: .; size: .; V: TRBV30; J: TRBJ1-1; DNA: TGTGCCTGGAGTGTACTTAGGGGGATGAACACTGAAGCTTTCTTT; CDR3: CAWSVLRGMNTEAFF
D: .; size: many; V: TRBV23-1; J: TRBJ1-5; DNA: TGCGCCAGCAGGGGGGAGGGAGGGTACAATCAGCCCCAGCATTTT; CDR3: CASRGEGGYNQPQHF
D: .; size: few; V: TRBV6-6; J: TRBJ1-2; DNA: TGTGCCAGCAGTTACTCCGGAGGGAGGAACTATGGCTACACCTTC; CDR3: CASSYSGGRNYGYTF
D: .; size: .; V: TRBV12-3/TRBV12-4; J: TRBJ2-7; DNA: TGTGCCAGCACCGCGAGGTGGTCTGACGAGCAGTACTTC; CDR3: CASTARWSDEQYF
D: .; size: .; V: TRBV19; J: TRBJ1-4; DNA: TGTGCCAGTAGACAACAGCCTGCAACTAATGAAAAACTGTTTTTT; CDR3: CASRQQPATNEKLFF
D: .; size: .; V: TRBV12-3/TRBV12-4; J: TRBJ1-5; DNA: TGTGCCAGCAGTTTCAGTTACAATCAGCCCCAGCATTTT; CDR3: CASSFSYNQPQHF
D: TRBD1; size: .; V: TRBV28; J: TRBJ1-5; DNA: TGTGCCAGCAGTTCGTCCGACAGGGGGAACGATCAGCCCCAGCATTTT; CDR3: CASSSSDRGNDQPQHF
D: TRBD1; size: .; V: TRBV2; J: TRBJ2-5; DNA: TGTGCCAGCAGTGAACCCGGGACAGTCAAAGAGACCCAGTACTTC; CDR3: CASSEPGTVKETQYF
D: .; size: .; V: TRBV30; J: TRBJ1-3; DNA: TGTGCCTGGAGTTTCAGCCGGGAAACTCTTTATAGAAACACCATATATTTT; CDR3: CAWSFSRETLYRNTIYF
D: .; size: few; V: TRBV4-1; J: TRBJ1-1; DNA: TGCGCCAGCAGCCAAGATATAGGAGGGCTGGGGACTGAAGCTTTCTTT; CDR3: CASSQDIGGLGTEAFF
D: .; size: .; V: TRBV27; J: TRBJ2-1; DNA: TGTGCCAGCAGTTTGGGGGGGGGCTTCGGCAATGAGCAGTTCTTC; CDR3: CASSLGGGFGNEQFF
D: .; size: .; V: TRBV24-1; J: TRBJ2-5; DNA: TGTGCCACCAGTGATCGCGGGACCCTGGGGGAGACCCAGTACTTC; CDR3: CATSDRGTLGETQYF
D: TRBD1; size: .; V: TRBV7-2; J: TRBJ2-5; DNA: TGTGCCAGCAGCGCCAGGGGGTTTGGGGAGACCCAGTACTTC; CDR3: CASSARGFGETQYF
D: TRBD1; size: .; V: TRBV29-1; J: TRBJ2-3; DNA: TGCAGCGTTCAAAGGGACAGGGGCACAGATACGCAGTATTTT; CDR3: CSVQRDRGTDTQYF
D: .; size: once; V: TRBV9; J: TRBJ1-1; DNA: TGTGCCAGCAGCGTAGCTCCCAGGGATGAAGCTTTCTTT; CDR3: CASSVAPRDEAFF
D: .; size: .; V: TRBV5-6; J: TRBJ2-3; DNA: TGTGCCAGCAGCCCTGGGGGGGCAGGGCTAGATACGCAGTATTTT; CDR3: CASSPGGAGLDTQYF
D: TRBD1; size: .; V: TRBV27; J: TRBJ1-2; DNA: TGTGCCAGCAGTTTATCGTCAGGGGGAGCGGCCACGTATGGCTACACCTTC; CDR3: CASSLSSGGAATYGYTF
D: TRBD1; size: .; V: TRBV10-2; J: TRBJ1-4; DNA: TGCGCCAGCAGAGACAGGGGACGTGAAAAACTGTTTTTT; CDR3: CASRDRGREKLFF
D: TRBD2; size: .; V: TRBV2; J: TRBJ2-1; DNA: TGTGCCAGCAGTGAAGGACTAGCGGGTTTCTCCTACAATGAGCAGTTCTTC; CDR3: CASSEGLAGFSYNEQFF
D: .; size: .; V: TRBV7-3; J: TRBJ2-7; DNA: TGTGCCAGCAGCTTAAACCCCGGGGCGGGGAGCCACGAGCAGTACTTC; CDR3: CASSLNPGAGSHEQYF
D: TRBD2; size: .; V: TRBV11-3; J: TRBJ2-1; DNA: TGTGCCAGCAGCTTGCTAGCGGGGGCTCGGAATGAGCAGTTCTTC; CDR3: CASSLLAGARNEQFF
D: TRBD1; size: once; V: TRBV7-9; J: TRBJ2-5; DNA: TGTGCCAGCAGCCGGGACAGCCAAGAGACCCAGTACTTC; CDR3: CASSRDSQETQYF
D: .; size: .; V: TRBV4-2; J: TRBJ2-1; DNA: TGTGCCAGCAGCCAAGCAGGAGGGCTCCCACCCGATGAGCAGTTCTTC; CDR3: CASSQAGGLPPDEQFF
D: TRBD1; size: .; V: TRBV7-2; J: TRBJ1-6; DNA: TGTGCCAGCAGCGAGACAGGGTGGGGGAATTCACCCCTCCACTTT; CDR3: CASSETGWGNSPLHF
D: TRBD1; size: .; V: TRBV5-1; J: TRBJ1-5; DNA: TGCGCCAGCAGCTTGGGTGGGACAGGGGGCAGTCAGCCCCAGCATTTT; CDR3: CASSLGGTGGSQPQHF
D: TRBD1; size: .; V: TRBV5-8; J: TRBJ1-2; DNA: TGTGCCAGCAGCCGGGAGGGGACAGGGTTATTTGGCTACACCTTC; CDR3: CASSREGTGLFGYTF
D: .; size: .; V: TRBV11-3; J: TRBJ2-5; DNA: TGTGCCAGCCGCCGGGGGTACGCGGAGACCCAGTACTTC; CDR3: CASRRGYAETQYF
D: TRBD1; size: .; V: TRBV23-1; J: TRBJ1-2; DNA: TGCGCCAGCAGTCAATTGTTCCGACAGGGGGGGGTAATGGATGGCTACACCTTC; CDR3: CASSQLFRQGGVMDGYTF
D: TRBD1; size: .; V: TRBV6-2/TRBV6-3; J: TRBJ1-1; DNA: TGTGCCAGCAGCCCGGACAGGAAGAACACTGAAGCTTTCTTT; CDR3: CASSPDRKNTEAFF
D: TRBD2; size: .; V: TRBV14; J: TRBJ2-1; DNA: TGTGCCAGCAGCTTCCGGGACTACTACAATGAGCAGTTCTTC; CDR3: CASSFRDYYNEQFF
D: TRBD1; size: .; V: TRBV20-1; J: TRBJ1-5; DNA: TGCAGTGCTAGTAGCGGCAGGGGGATGAACCAGCCCCAGCATTTT; CDR3: CSASSGRGMNQPQHF
D: .; size: few; V: TRBV5-1; J: TRBJ1-2; DNA: TGCGCCAGCAGCCCGATAGGGGATCGTGGCTACACCTTC; CDR3: CASSPIGDRGYTF